These T cell receptor beta chains were read from a single sample in a study of control samples from healthy donors and cancer patients. Only in-frame clones appear in the TCRdb table, and some are missing; sequencing was by immunoSEQ multiplex PCR. The repertoire holds about 100,000 clones, approximately 90% seen once, with less than 8.5% in the top ten. The sample comprised blood. These TCRs come from a man in his thirties or forties in good health. CDR3s leave out the opening cysteine and the closing phenylalanine or tryptophan.

j_call,v_call,cdr3_aa
TRBJ2-5,TRBV6-5,ASSYLGEETQY
TRBJ2-7,TRBV6-5,ASSSDSFYEQY
TRBJ2-3,TRBV20-1,SASFPDTQY
TRBJ2-5,TRBV24-1,ATSDLEGFAETQY
TRBJ1-2,TRBV4-1,ASSQDVGSGYT
TRBJ2-6,TRBV5-6,ASSPGAGANVLT
TRBJ1-2,TRBV2,ASRGTGDYGYT
TRBJ2-5,TRBV3-1/TRBV3-2,ASVTLQKRTSGGVQETQY
TRBJ1-4,TRBV5-6,ASSLTGESNEKLF
TRBJ1-1,TRBV11-2,ASSLGVIGGTEAF
TRBJ2-6,TRBV14,ASSRKGGEVGANVLT